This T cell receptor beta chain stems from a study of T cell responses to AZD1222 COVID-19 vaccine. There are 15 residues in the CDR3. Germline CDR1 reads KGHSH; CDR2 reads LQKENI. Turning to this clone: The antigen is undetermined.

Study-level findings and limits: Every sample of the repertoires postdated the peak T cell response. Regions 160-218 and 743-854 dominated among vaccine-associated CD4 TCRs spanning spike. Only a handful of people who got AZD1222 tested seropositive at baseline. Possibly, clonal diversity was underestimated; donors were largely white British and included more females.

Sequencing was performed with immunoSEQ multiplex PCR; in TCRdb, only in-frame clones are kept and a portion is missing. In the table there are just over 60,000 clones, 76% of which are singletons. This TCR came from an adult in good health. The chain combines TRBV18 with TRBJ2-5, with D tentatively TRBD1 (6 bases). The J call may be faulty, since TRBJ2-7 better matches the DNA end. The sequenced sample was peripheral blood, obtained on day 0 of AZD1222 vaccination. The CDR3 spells CASSPAQGRGYEQYF. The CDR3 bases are TGTGCCAGCTCACCGGCCCAGGGGCGCGGCTACGAGCAGTACTTC.